This is a list of T cell receptor beta chains from one sample in a study of cytomegalovirus exposure and HLA in healthy donors. Libraries were prepared by immunoSEQ multiplex PCR; TCRdb keeps only in-frame clonotypes and omits some of them. The sample has 150,000 or so clones; approximately 73% are singletons. Sequencing was performed on PBMCs. These receptors came from a man aged 25-40 years in good health and CMV-seropositive. Both conserved end residues are trimmed from each CDR3. For some rows the clone size is stated as once, few or many, or as a class when expanded; others skip it.

cdr3_aa v_call clone_size
ASSGATRKQMREQY TRBV18 .
ASSFGPAGVTYEQY TRBV5-1 few
ASFFRDRENNQPQH TRBV28 .
ASSRAGGPGEQY TRBV7-6 .
SVEEKHSNQPQH TRBV29-1 .
ASSPALLNTEAF TRBV19 .
ASSSEPTLAGELF TRBV7-3 .
ASTYGGRANYGYT TRBV2 .
SGAGGRGETQY TRBV29-1 .
ASSGTDNLDTQY TRBV9 .
ASSLDFLGRGGTEAF TRBV13 .
ASSPLAGEPQETQY TRBV7-9 .
ASSLAQTGYEQY TRBV7-9 .
ASSPTLAGEAF TRBV18 .
ASSPMTSNEQF TRBV7-2 once
ASSQLEGLAGGETQY TRBV5-4 .
AWSSEVRVDEQF TRBV30 .
ASSLASSSSYEQY TRBV7-9 .
ATAAGRNTEAF TRBV27 .
ASSFAPQGASTDTQY TRBV28 .
ASSEWFGGGGGNQPQH TRBV2 .
ATSGTHTTGTRY TRBV2 .
ASSQTWTSGRGEQF TRBV7-6 .
ASSVGTAVYEQY TRBV9 .
ASSSGVSEQY TRBV13 few
ASSRTSGRDTQY TRBV18 .
ASTLGGRTDTQY TRBV27 .
ASSLSPRGFYEQY TRBV27 .
ARRGQPSDTDTQY TRBV2 .
ASSLFVGADTQY TRBV7-9 .
ASSQGYGGYT TRBV6-5 .
ASRDWTGVNTEAF TRBV7-9 .
SSSLINYEQY TRBV7-9 few
ASSTRLAGNEQF TRBV6-1 .
ASTRPGAYNQPQH TRBV6-5 .
ASSPATSGRPGELF TRBV18 .
ASSRGQGFEKLF TRBV7-2 few